A single sample gave rise to the 21 T cell receptor beta chains below, sequenced in a study of blood T cell repertoires in COVID-19. TCRdb keeps only in-frame clones here, not all; method: immunoSEQ multiplex PCR. The table shows 200,000 to 250,000 clones, with over 80% occurring only once. The material sequenced was PBMCs or T cells enriched from blood (not recorded which). The receptors were gathered from a man aged 18-30 years with acute COVID-19.

The genes are TRBV5-1 and TRBJ2-7, with 9 bases fitting TRBD2. This CDR3 is built from 14 residues. J lost 5 bases, V lost 5 bases, and 8 bases had no gene match. Germline V gene lookup returns CDR1 SGHRS and CDR2 YFSETQ. The CDR3 DNA reads TGCGCCAGCAGGTCAGCGGGAGGTTTAAACGAGCAGTACTTC. Its protein is CASRSAGGLNEQYF. The entire variable domain, with the rest obtained from reference TRBV5-1 and TRBJ2-7, is as follows: KAGVTQTPRYLIKTRGQQVTLSCSPISGHRSVSWYQQTPGQGLQFLFEYFSETQRNKGNFPGRFSGRQFSNSRSEMNVSTLELGDSALYLCASRSAGGLNEQYFGPGTRLTVT.

The V gene is TRBV28, the J gene TRBJ2-1; a weak D match, TRBD2 (6 bases). Trimming left V 6 bases short and J 0 bases short, with 21 bases between. The length of the CDR3 is 18 residues. CDR1 MDHEN and CDR2 SYDVKM come from the germline V gene. CDR3 nucleotides: TGTGCCAGCAGGGCGGCCTGGGGCGGGGAGAGCTCCTACAATGAGCAGTTCTTC. It translates to CASRAAWGGESSYNEQFF.

The CDR3 DNA reads as TGTGCCAGCAGTTTATCCCCAGTCAATGAGCAGTTCTTC. It specifies CASSLSPVNEQFF. V gene TRBV27 combines with J gene TRBJ2-1; D is undetermined. V was pared by 0 bases and J by 6 bases, with 6 bases between. Germline CDR1 is MNHEY and CDR2 is SMNVEV (reference sequence). This CDR3 has 13 amino acids.

The J gene is TRBJ2-7, the V gene TRBV24-1; TRBD1 agrees at 8 bases. V shed 1 base and J 5 bases; nucleotides not matched to a gene: 6. Germline-derived CDR1 and CDR2 are KGHDR and SFDVKD. This CDR3 has 15 residues. Here the CDR3 reads CATSDFRTGRDEQYF. The CDR3 bases are TGTGCCACCAGTGATTTCAGGACAGGGCGCGACGAGCAGTACTTC.

The chain links TRBV29-1 to TRBJ2-1; D unresolved. The V end lost 4 bases, the J end lost 6 bases, and 10 bases lay between the germline ends. CDR3 length: 12 amino acids. Germline CDR1 is SQVTM and CDR2 is ANQGSEA. Here the CDR3 DNA reads TGCAGCGTTGGGGCAGCTACCAATGAGCAGTTCTTC. Translation gives CSVGAATNEQFF.

This clone was found a few times. V gene TRBV7-8 combines with J gene TRBJ1-1; D ambiguous. The CDR3 consists of 17 residues. The V gene's germline CDR1 is SGHVS and CDR2 FQNEAQ. Between the trimmed V and J ends, which lost 0 bases and 1 base, there was a span of 15 bases. As DNA, the CDR3 is TGTGCCAGCAGCTTAGCGCGAAATATACTCAAGAACACTGAAGCTTTCTTT. Protein product: CASSLARNILKNTEAFF.

The chain combines TRBV4-1 with TRBJ2-7; 8 nucleotides line up with TRBD2. The CDR3 has 15 amino acids. V shed 3 bases and J 0 bases; nucleotides not matched to a gene: 4. Germline-derived CDR1 and CDR2 are MGHRA and YSYEKL. DNA of the CDR3: TGCGCCAGCAGCCATCCAACTAGCGGCTCCTACGAGCAGTACTTC. Its protein product is CASSHPTSGSYEQYF.

This chain uses TRBV6-1 with TRBJ2-5, with 7 bases that match TRBD1. Germline-derived CDR1 and CDR2 are MNHNS and SASEGT. J lost 6 bases, V lost 3 bases, and 10 bases had no gene match. This CDR3 is 15 amino acids long. The CDR3 nucleotides are TGTGCCAGCAGTGATAGGGGGCAGGGTATGAAGACCCAGTACTTC. This encodes CASSDRGQGMKTQYF.

CDR3 in DNA: TGTGCCAGCAGTTTAAGAGGGACATACACTGAAGCTTTCTTT. Translating it yields CASSLRGTYTEAFF. The rearrangement links TRBV28 to TRBJ1-1; D perhaps matches TRBD1 (6 bases). The CDR3 totals 14 residues. From germline, CDR1 is MDHEN and CDR2 SYDVKM. The V gene lost 2 bases and the J gene lost 3 bases, with 10 bases spanning the gap.

This sequence joins TRBV4-2 and TRBJ1-1; D is possibly TRBD1 (6 bases). Germline V gene lookup returns CDR1 LGHNA and CDR2 YNFKEQ. The CDR3 runs 18 residues. The ends were cut back, 0 bases at V and 4 bases at J, with 21 bases in the middle. CDR3 sequence reads: CASSQDPRGGAPSTEAFF. In nucleotides, the CDR3 is TGTGCCAGCAGCCAAGACCCCCGGGGGGGCGCACCCAGCACTGAAGCTTTCTTT.

There are many counts of this clone. The chain employs TRBV19 and TRBJ1-2, with 8 bases aligning to TRBD1. CDR1 is LNHDA, CDR2 SQIVND, per germline (reference sequence). The junction had 9 bases not matched to a gene; V was cut back by 6 bases and J by 3 bases. This CDR3 contains 15 residues. The CDR3 nucleotides are TGTGCCAGTAGACCACAGCAGGGGGCGGACTATGGCTACACCTTC. The encoded protein is CASRPQQGADYGYTF.

This clone was seen just once. The V and J genes are TRBV30 and TRBJ1-2; 9 nucleotides align to TRBD1. Looked up from germline, CDR1 is GTSNPN and CDR2 is SVGIG (reference sequence). After removal of 5 bases from V and 8 bases from J, the junction contained 12 bases not matched to a gene. The CDR3 has 14 amino acids. CDR3 sequence: CAWAGTGGRRGYTF. In DNA form, the CDR3 reads TGTGCCTGGGCAGGCACAGGGGGCCGCCGGGGCTACACCTTC.

The V call is TRBV28, the J call TRBJ1-5; the match to TRBD1 covers 7 bases. V lost 4 bases and J lost 0; bases outside the gene matches: 6. The CDR3 extends over 16 amino acids. Germline assignment: CDR1 MDHEN and CDR2 SYDVKM. CDR3 in DNA: TGTGCCAGCAGTTCCAGACAGGGATATAGCAATCAGCCCCAGCATTTT. The encoded protein is CASSSRQGYSNQPQHF.

The chain has TRBV20-1 and TRBJ2-7, with 8 bases aligning to TRBD2. The CDR3 is made up of 14 amino acids. The germline V gene encodes CDR1 DFQATT and CDR2 SNEGSKA (reference sequence). V lost 3 bases to trimming and J lost 2 bases; unmatched junction nucleotides: 6. The CDR3 sequence: CSASRGSGTYEQYF. The CDR3 DNA sequence: TGCAGTGCTAGTAGGGGTAGCGGGACCTACGAGCAGTACTTC.

The genes are TRBV2 and TRBJ1-1; D is uncertain. V gave up 4 bases and J gave up 1 base, with 7 bases separating them. The CDR3 is 13 amino acids. Germline V lookup: CDR1 SNHLY, CDR2 FYNNEI. The CDR3 sequence is CASSAYWNTEAFF. The CDR3 DNA reads as TGTGCCAGCAGTGCATACTGGAACACTGAAGCTTTCTTT.

This chain links TRBV30 with TRBJ1-5; tentative D call: TRBD1 (6 bases). V shed 7 bases and J shed 9 bases, with 25 bases lying between them. This CDR3 region has 15 residues. Germline lookup yields CDR1 GTSNPN and CDR2 SVGIG (reference sequence). In nucleotides, the CDR3 is TGTGCCTCTTCCCCTTCCCGACAGGCAATAGGGCCCCAGCATTTT. Amino acid sequence: CASSPSRQAIGPQHF.

In this sample, this clone turned up a few times. The V gene is TRBV7-2, the J gene TRBJ1-2, with D unclear. The CDR3 is 12 residues long. Per germline, CDR1 SGHTA and CDR2 FQGNSA. V was shortened by 2 bases and J by 8 bases, with 9 bases between the two germline ends. The CDR3 DNA is TGTGCCAGCAGCTTATACAGCTCCGGCTACACCTTC. Translating it yields CASSLYSSGYTF. Supplemented by reference TRBV7-2 and TRBJ1-2, the full variable domain reads GAGVSQSPSNKVTEKGKDVELRCDPISGHTALYWYRQSLGQGLEFLIYFQGNSAPDKSGLPSDRFSAERTGGSVSTLTIQRTQQEDSAVYLCASSLYSSGYTFGSGTRLTVV.

V usage is TRBV11-2 and J usage is TRBJ2-7, with D possibly matching TRBD2 (5 bases). V gave up 2 bases and J gave up 6 bases, with 17 bases separating them. Germline V gene sequence: CDR1 SGHAT, CDR2 FQNNGV. The CDR3 is made up of 15 amino acids. Here the CDR3 DNA reads TGTGCCAGCAGCTTACAACTCCCCCCCCGGGGCGAGCAGTACTTC. It codes for CASSLQLPPRGEQYF. Filled out from reference TRBV11-2 and TRBJ2-7, the complete variable domain reads EAGVAQSPRYKIIEKRQSVAFWCNPISGHATLYWYQQILGQGPKLLIQFQNNGVVDDSQLPKDRFSAERLKGVDSTLKIQPAKLEDSAVYLCASSLQLPPRGEQYFGPGTRLTVT.

CDR3 bases: TGTGCCAGCAGCTTAGCAGACAGCTACAATGAGCAGTTCTTC. This translates into CASSLADSYNEQFF. The V and J genes are TRBV11-1 and TRBJ2-1; weak D call: TRBD1 (5 bases). The CDR3 length is 14 residues. Trimming took 0 bases from V and 3 from J, leaving 6 bases between them. Germline-derived CDR1 and CDR2 are SGHAT and FQDESV (reference sequence).

This clone was counted once. V is TRBV11-3 and J is TRBJ2-3, with unresolved D. CDR3 length: 12 residues. V was cut by 5 bases and J by 6 bases, with 9 bases left in between. Germline V gene sequence: CDR1 SGHNT, CDR2 YENEEA. The CDR3 nucleotides are TGTGCCAGCAGCGCCCTCGAGGATACGCAGTATTTT. Its protein is CASSALEDTQYF.

Only one count was recorded for this clone. The rearrangement links TRBV28 to TRBJ2-7; D may be TRBD1 (6 bases). The germline V gene has CDR1 MDHEN and CDR2 SYDVKM. V gave up 4 bases and J gave up 12 bases, with 25 bases separating them. There are 15 residues in the CDR3. DNA of the CDR3: TGTGCCAGCAGTTCTGAATGGGGACACTCACAATCTTGGTACTTC. The encoded protein is CASSSEWGHSQSWYF.